This T cell receptor (beta chain) originates from a study of shared clonotypes between healthy human individuals. The J segment lost 8 bases and the V segment lost 3 bases, leaving 9 bases of the junction unmatched. The CDR3 totals 15 residues. CDR1 and CDR2 from the germline V gene are LNHNV and YYDKDF (reference sequence). Profiling relied on immunoSEQ multiplex PCR, and the TCRdb table lists in-frame clones only, not all of them. The sample comprises fewer than 1.6 million clones, 97% to 99% of which are singletons, and roughly 0.35% rests with the top ten. The sequence came from a man aged 25-45 years in good health. The sequenced material came from naive CD4+ T cells sorted from blood. Noted subset: CD45RA+ positively selected. The J gene is TRBJ1-2, the V gene TRBV15, with 10 bases matching TRBD1. CDR3 nucleotides: TGTGCCACCAGCAGGTCCAGACAGGGGGCCATCGGCTACACCTTC. It encodes CATSRSRQGAIGYTF.